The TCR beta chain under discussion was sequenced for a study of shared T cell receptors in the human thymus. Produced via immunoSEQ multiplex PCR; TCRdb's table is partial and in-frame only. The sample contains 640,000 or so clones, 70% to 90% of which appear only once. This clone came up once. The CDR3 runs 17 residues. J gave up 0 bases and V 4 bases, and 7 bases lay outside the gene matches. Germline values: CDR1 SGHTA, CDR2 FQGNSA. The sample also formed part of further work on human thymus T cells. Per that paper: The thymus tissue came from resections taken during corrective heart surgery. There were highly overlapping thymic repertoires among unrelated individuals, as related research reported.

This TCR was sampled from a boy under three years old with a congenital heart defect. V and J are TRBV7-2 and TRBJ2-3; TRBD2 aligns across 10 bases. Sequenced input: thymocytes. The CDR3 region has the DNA TGTGCCAGCAGCTCCGGCACTAGCGGGGCTAGCACAGATACGCAGTATTTT. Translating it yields CASSSGTSGASTDTQYF.